Following are 14 T cell receptor beta chains from one sample sequenced in a study of blood T cell repertoires in COVID-19. Using immunoSEQ multiplex PCR, the repertoire was profiled, and TCRdb retains in-frame clones only, with some absent. The sample contains roughly 200,000 clones, roughly 90% of which appear only once. Material for sequencing was peripheral blood. The receptors were gathered from a man aged 45-65 years with acute or convalescent COVID-19.

The chain joins TRBV6-1 to TRBJ1-3; D is unresolved. Trimming shortened V by 0 bases and J by 0 bases, and 15 bases separated the two germline ends. Germline lookup yields CDR1 MNHNS and CDR2 SASEGT. The CDR3 contains 18 residues. The CDR3 region is CASSEAVYVPSSGNTIYF. CDR3 DNA sequence: TGTGCCAGCAGTGAAGCCGTATACGTGCCCAGCTCTGGAAACACCATATATTTT.

The genes are TRBV2 and TRBJ1-5; TRBD1 is a possible D gene (5 bases). V was pared by 4 bases and J by 3 bases, with 10 bases between. The germline gives CDR1 SNHLY, CDR2 FYNNEI. The CDR3 spans 14 residues. Written as DNA, the CDR3 is TGTGCCAGCAGTGCTGGGGCTTCCAATCAGCCCCAGCATTTT. Encoded protein: CASSAGASNQPQHF.

The CDR3 coding sequence is TGTGCCAGCAGCCTCAGTCCGGGGACAGCTATGAACACTGAAGCTTTCTTT. Translation gives CASSLSPGTAMNTEAFF. The genes are TRBV27 and TRBJ1-1; 7 bases fit TRBD1. This CDR3 comprises 17 residues. V gave up 6 bases and J gave up 0 bases; unmatched junction bases: 13. The germline V gene encodes CDR1 MNHEY and CDR2 SMNVEV (reference sequence).

This chain uses TRBV5-6 with TRBJ1-5; the match to TRBD1 covers 8 bases. Germline V gives CDR1 SGHDT, CDR2 YYEEEE. The junction had 6 bases not matched to a gene; V was cut back by 0 bases and J by 1 base. The CDR3 runs to 17 residues. The CDR3 loop is CASSLAGGTGSNQPQHF. The CDR3 DNA sequence: TGTGCCAGCAGCTTGGCCGGAGGGACAGGAAGCAATCAGCCCCAGCATTTT.

V usage is TRBV7-9 and J usage is TRBJ1-5, with D perhaps matching TRBD1 (6 bases). Germline V gene lookup returns CDR1 SEHNR and CDR2 FQNEAQ (reference sequence). The CDR3 sequence is 14 residues long. V shed 5 bases and J shed 5 bases, with 13 bases lying between them. Written as DNA, the CDR3 is TGTGCCAGCAGCCCAACAGGGCACGATCAGCCCCAGCATTTT. Protein: CASSPTGHDQPQHF.

This chain uses TRBV4-2 with TRBJ1-3, with D maybe TRBD1 (6 bases). With 0 bases removed from V and 2 bases from J, the gap between germline ends came to 11 bases. The CDR3 consists of 16 residues. Germline V CDR1 and CDR2: LGHNA, YNFKEQ. As DNA, the CDR3 is TGTGCCAGCAGCCAAGAGGCAGGGGTCCCTGGAAACACCATATATTTT. Protein: CASSQEAGVPGNTIYF.

The chain has TRBV27 and TRBJ2-1, with 12 bases identical to TRBD2. CDR1 and CDR2 (germline): MNHEY, SMNVEV (reference sequence). The ends lost 6 bases at V and 7 bases at J; junction bases unmatched: 16. The CDR3 runs 18 residues. The CDR3 sequence: CASRLRALLAGGRNEQFF. DNA of the CDR3: TGTGCCAGCAGGTTGAGGGCCCTACTAGCGGGAGGACGTAATGAGCAGTTCTTC.

The genes are TRBV10-3 and TRBJ1-4; perhaps TRBD1 as D (6 bases). V was shortened by 3 bases and J by 6 bases, with 14 bases between the two germline ends. The CDR3 extends over 15 amino acids. Germline CDR1 and CDR2: ENHRY and SYGVKD. CDR3 nucleotide sequence: TGTGCCATCAGTGATTCGAGGACAGCGGATGAAAAACTGTTTTTT. Translation gives CAISDSRTADEKLFF.

The chain uses TRBV5-1 and TRBJ2-5; TRBD1 is a possible D gene (6 bases). With 5 bases removed from V and 5 bases from J, the gap between germline ends came to 19 bases. The germline V gene encodes CDR1 SGHRS and CDR2 YFSETQ. CDR3 length: 15 residues. In DNA, the CDR3 is TGCGCCAGCAGGACAGGACAGACCAATAGCGAGACCCAGTACTTC. Its translation: CASRTGQTNSETQYF.

The genes are TRBV18 and TRBJ1-1; 10 positions agree with TRBD1. The CDR3 totals 14 residues. V lost 6 bases to trimming and J lost 3 bases; unmatched junction nucleotides: 4. Germline lookup yields CDR1 KGHSH and CDR2 LQKENI. The CDR3 loop is CASSPGTGDTEAFF. CDR3 in DNA: TGTGCCAGCTCGCCCGGGACAGGGGACACTGAAGCTTTCTTT.

The chain couples TRBV9 to TRBJ1-5; no firm D call. There are 12 residues in the CDR3. Trimming removed 4 bases from V and 4 bases from J, with 6 bases in between. Germline V gives CDR1 SGDLS, CDR2 YYNGEE. The CDR3 spells CASSTYNQPQHF. The CDR3 DNA follows: TGTGCCAGCAGCACCTATAATCAGCCCCAGCATTTT.

This sequence joins TRBV7-3 and TRBJ1-6, with D perhaps matching TRBD1 (6 bases). Germline-derived CDR1 and CDR2 are SGHTA and FQGTGA. V shed 2 bases and J shed 7 bases, with 12 bases lying between them. The CDR3 contains 15 residues. CDR3 region: CASSLSTGGNSPLHF. DNA of the CDR3: TGTGCCAGCAGCTTATCGACAGGTGGCAATTCACCCCTCCACTTT. Filled out from reference TRBV7-3 and TRBJ1-6, the complete variable domain reads GAGVSQTPSNKVTEKGKYVELRCDPISGHTALYWYRQSLGQGPEFLIYFQGTGAADDSGLPNDRFFAVRPEGSVSTLKIQRTERGDSAVYLCASSLSTGGNSPLHFGNGTRLTVT.

This chain connects TRBV19 to TRBJ2-1; 11 positions agree with TRBD1. CDR3 length: 16 residues. V trimming: 5 bases; J trimming: 5 bases; junction bases outside the gene matches: 8. Germline values: CDR1 LNHDA, CDR2 SQIVND (reference sequence). This CDR3 reads CASSPRTGGFDNEQFF. For the CDR3, the DNA is TGTGCCAGTAGTCCTCGGACAGGGGGCTTTGACAATGAGCAGTTCTTC.

CDR3 DNA sequence: TGTGCCAGCAGAACGACAGGCGATAGCAATCAGCCCCAGCATTTT. It encodes CASRTTGDSNQPQHF. The V and J genes are TRBV28 and TRBJ1-5; possibly TRBD1 for D (6 bases). V lost 6 bases and J lost 0, with 12 bases in between. The CDR3 length is 15 residues. Looked up from germline, CDR1 is MDHEN and CDR2 is SYDVKM.